One T cell receptor beta chain is described in this entry. This CDR3 has 16 amino acids. Trimming took 5 bases from V and 0 from J, leaving 14 bases between them. CDR1 and CDR2 (germline): SGHTA, FQGNSA. This sample is part of a study of cytomegalovirus exposure and HLA in healthy donors. The PCR used 60 Vbeta and 13 Jbeta primers. Only in-frame clones appear in the TCRdb table, and some are missing; sequencing was by immunoSEQ multiplex PCR. There are approximately 160,000 clones in the sample; roughly four fifths occur only once, and under 2% lies in the top ten. The sequence came from a middle-aged man in good health and CMV-seronegative. Sequences were obtained from PBMCs. The chain recombines TRBV7-2 with TRBJ1-5; a weak D match, TRBD1 (5 bases). The CDR3 nucleotides are TGTGCCAGCAGCCGCGGGGCAGACAGTAGCAATCAGCCCCAGCATTTT. Translation: CASSRGADSSNQPQHF.